Listed below are T cell receptor beta chains from one sample, sequenced in a study of control samples from healthy donors and cancer patients. Libraries were prepared by immunoSEQ multiplex PCR; TCRdb keeps only in-frame clonotypes and omits some of them. The sample holds about 84,000 clones, 75% to 95% seen once. Material: blood. These receptors were taken from a man aged 30 to 39 in good health. CDR3s include the opening cysteine and the closing phenylalanine or tryptophan. A D gene is named only where the DNA matches it firmly. Expanded clones are given a class, and other clones once, few, many or no size at all.

J: TRBJ1-2
size: .
V: TRBV11-2
D: .
CDR3: CASSLDGVGYTF
DNA: TGTGCCAGCAGCTTAGACGGGGTGGGCTACACCTTC

J: TRBJ2-3
size: .
V: TRBV7-3
D: .
CDR3: CASTLFGADLTDTQYF
DNA: TGTGCCAGCACCCTCTTTGGAGCGGACCTCACAGATACGCAGTATTTT

J: TRBJ2-2
size: .
V: TRBV5-4
D: .
CDR3: CASSSMGAGTGELFF
DNA: TGTGCCAGCAGTTCCATGGGGGCCGGCACCGGGGAGCTGTTTTTT

J: TRBJ2-7
size: few
V: TRBV5-5
D: TRBD2
CDR3: CASSLASGRFDVYF
DNA: TGTGCCAGCAGCTTGGCCAGCGGGAGGTTTGATGTGTACTTC

J: TRBJ2-5
size: .
V: TRBV3-1/TRBV3-2
D: TRBD1
CDR3: CASSQGQKETQYF
DNA: TGTGCCAGCAGCCAGGGACAGAAAGAGACCCAGTACTTC

J: TRBJ2-3
size: .
V: TRBV7-6
D: TRBD2
CDR3: CASSLLGTSATDTQYF
DNA: TGTGCCAGCAGCTTACTGGGGACTAGCGCCACAGATACGCAGTATTTT

J: TRBJ2-7
size: .
V: TRBV10-3
D: TRBD2
CDR3: CAISGTSGYSYEQYF
DNA: TGTGCCATCAGTGGGACTAGCGGGTACTCCTACGAGCAGTACTTC

J: TRBJ1-5
size: .
V: TRBV7-3
D: .
CDR3: CASSLFSVISNQPQHF
DNA: TGTGCCAGCAGCTTATTCTCAGTCATAAGCAATCAGCCCCAGCATTTT

J: TRBJ2-6
size: .
V: TRBV7-2
D: TRBD2
CDR3: CASRWGGRTSSGANVLTF
DNA: TGTGCCAGCAGATGGGGGGGAAGAACATCCTCTGGGGCCAACGTCCTGACTTTC

J: TRBJ1-4
size: .
V: TRBV10-3
D: .
CDR3: CAISRGVNEKLFF
DNA: TGTGCCATCAGCCGGGGGGTTAATGAAAAACTGTTTTTT

J: TRBJ1-5
size: .
V: TRBV5-1
D: TRBD1
CDR3: CASSLAGQGSQPQHF
DNA: TGCGCCAGCAGCTTGGCGGGACAGGGAAGTCAGCCCCAGCATTTT

J: TRBJ1-6
size: .
V: TRBV25-1
D: TRBD1
CDR3: CASSDSRQGWNSPLHF
DNA: TGTGCCAGCAGTGACTCCCGACAGGGGTGGAATTCACCCCTCCACTTT

J: TRBJ2-4
size: .
V: TRBV3-1/TRBV3-2
D: .
CDR3: CASSQDYRERNIQYF
DNA: TGTGCCAGCAGCCAAGATTACCGGGAGAGAAACATTCAGTACTTC

J: TRBJ2-1
size: .
V: TRBV7-9
D: .
CDR3: CASSIQTNEQFF
DNA: TGTGCCAGCAGCATACAGACCAATGAGCAGTTCTTC

J: TRBJ2-7
size: once
V: TRBV7-9
D: TRBD2
CDR3: CASSPGLDSEQYF
DNA: TGTGCCAGCAGCCCGGGACTAGACAGCGAGCAGTACTTC

J: TRBJ2-7
size: .
V: TRBV2
D: .
CDR3: CASKGRPSSYEQYF
DNA: TGTGCCAGCAAGGGTCGGCCGAGCTCCTACGAGCAGTACTTC

J: TRBJ1-1
size: .
V: TRBV13
D: .
CDR3: CASSLYGDTEAFF
DNA: TGTGCCAGCAGCTTATACGGGGACACTGAAGCTTTCTTT

J: TRBJ1-3
size: .
V: TRBV12-3/TRBV12-4
D: .
CDR3: CASSPGPGNTIYF
DNA: TGTGCCAGCAGTCCAGGCCCCGGCAACACCATATATTTT

J: TRBJ1-5
size: .
V: TRBV4-2
D: .
CDR3: CATSTDSNQPQHF
DNA: TGTGCCACCTCGACAGATAGCAATCAGCCCCAGCATTTT

J: TRBJ2-1
size: .
V: TRBV9
D: .
CDR3: CASSDPRSSDLSYNEQFF
DNA: TGTGCCAGCAGCGACCCACGTTCCAGCGATCTAAGCTACAATGAGCAGTTCTTC

J: TRBJ1-6
size: .
V: TRBV30
D: TRBD1
CDR3: CAWRDGTGRNSPLHF
DNA: TGTGCCTGGAGAGACGGGACAGGCCGGAATTCACCCCTCCACTTT

J: TRBJ1-5
size: .
V: TRBV6-6
D: .
CDR3: CASSYSAVNQPQHF
DNA: TGTGCCAGCAGTTACTCGGCAGTTAATCAGCCCCAGCATTTT

J: TRBJ2-1
size: .
V: TRBV5-1
D: .
CDR3: CASSLGARWPDNEQFF
DNA: TGCGCCAGCAGCTTGGGGGCTAGGTGGCCGGACAATGAGCAGTTCTTC

J: TRBJ2-1
size: once
V: TRBV5-1
D: .
CDR3: CASSLALALNEQFF
DNA: TGCGCCAGCAGCTTGGCCCTGGCTCTCAATGAGCAGTTCTTC

J: TRBJ2-5
size: .
V: TRBV9
D: .
CDR3: CASSPGDGQETQYF
DNA: TGTGCCAGCAGCCCCGGGGATGGGCAAGAGACCCAGTACTTC

J: TRBJ2-5
size: .
V: TRBV25-1
D: .
CDR3: CASRTTQETQYF
DNA: TGTGCCAGCAGGACAACGCAAGAGACCCAGTACTTC

J: TRBJ1-2
size: once
V: TRBV5-8
D: .
CDR3: CASSLLGGYTF
DNA: TGTGCCAGCAGCTTGCTGGGGGGCTACACCTTC

J: TRBJ1-2
size: .
V: TRBV30
D: .
CDR3: CAWSVRVIDGYTF
DNA: TGTGCCTGGAGTGTACGTGTAATTGATGGCTACACCTTC

J: TRBJ1-4
size: .
V: TRBV3-1/TRBV3-2
D: TRBD1
CDR3: CASSQDTGGEKLFF
DNA: TGTGCCAGCAGCCAAGATACAGGGGGGGAAAAACTGTTTTTT

J: TRBJ2-5
size: .
V: TRBV9
D: TRBD1
CDR3: CASSGGTGGRETQYF
DNA: TGTGCCAGCAGCGGAGGGACAGGGGGCCGGGAGACCCAGTACTTC

J: TRBJ2-1
size: once
V: TRBV7-8
D: .
CDR3: CASSLGWNEQFF
DNA: TGTGCCAGCAGCCTGGGGTGGAATGAGCAGTTCTTC

J: TRBJ2-5
size: .
V: TRBV7-7
D: TRBD1
CDR3: CASSAGQGAKQETQYF
DNA: TGTGCTAGCAGCGCCGGACAGGGGGCGAAGCAAGAGACCCAGTACTTC

J: TRBJ1-5
size: .
V: TRBV5-1
D: .
CDR3: CASRPGGGNQPQHF
DNA: TGCGCCAGCAGGCCGGGGGGGGGCAATCAGCCCCAGCATTTT

J: TRBJ1-4
size: .
V: TRBV5-1
D: .
CDR3: CASSSGATNEKLFF
DNA: TGCGCCAGCAGCTCGGGGGCGACTAATGAAAAACTGTTTTTT

J: TRBJ2-1
size: .
V: TRBV24-1
D: .
CDR3: CATSDFWGEYNEQFF
DNA: TGTGCCACCAGTGATTTTTGGGGGGAGTACAATGAGCAGTTCTTC

J: TRBJ1-6
size: .
V: TRBV6-6
D: TRBD1
CDR3: CASKGGQGNSPLHF
DNA: TGTGCCAGCAAGGGAGGACAGGGGAATTCACCCCTCCACTTT